These 31 T cell receptor beta chains originate from one sample sequenced in a study of blood T cell repertoires in COVID-19. Measured with immunoSEQ multiplex PCR; TCRdb has only the in-frame clones, and not every one. The repertoire holds about 240,000 clones, with 83% as singletons. Sequencing was carried out using PBMCs or T cells enriched from blood (not recorded which). These receptors were obtained from a woman aged 40 to 49 who had been exposed to COVID-19.

The chain employs TRBV7-2 and TRBJ2-5, with D hard to call. The CDR3 has 12 residues. With 5 bases removed from V and 3 bases from J, the gap between germline ends came to 7 bases. Germline V gives CDR1 SGHTA, CDR2 FQGNSA. CDR3 bases: TGTGCCAGCAGCCTAACGGAAGAGACCCAGTACTTC. This encodes CASSLTEETQYF.

There are a few counts of this clone. CDR3 DNA sequence: TGTGCCAGCAGCTTAGTTGGCAGCCGGGGTCAGCCCCAGCATTTT. Amino acid sequence: CASSLVGSRGQPQHF. The chain joins TRBV7-2 to TRBJ1-5; D is unclear. Deletions cut 1 base from V and 6 bases from J, with 13 bases between. This CDR3 contains 15 residues. Germline CDR1 SGHTA, CDR2 FQGNSA.

CDR3 DNA: TGTGCCAGCAGCTTAGTCGGACAGGGGTCCCCCTACGAGCAGTACTTC. Amino acids: CASSLVGQGSPYEQYF. The genes are TRBV7-9 and TRBJ2-7, with TRBD1 matching over 9 bases. The CDR3 has 16 amino acids. With V trimmed by 1 base and J by 2 bases, 6 bases remained unmatched. The germline gives CDR1 SEHNR, CDR2 FQNEAQ (reference sequence).

The chain is built from TRBV6-6 and TRBJ1-2, with 8 bases matching TRBD1. Germline V CDR1 and CDR2: MNHNY, SVGAGI (reference sequence). The V gene end was trimmed by 2 bases and the J gene end by 8 bases; junction bases not matched to a gene: 7. The CDR3 loop spans 14 amino acids. The CDR3 nucleotides read TGTGCCAGCAGTTACCACACAGGGGGAGGAGGCTACACCTTC. Protein: CASSYHTGGGGYTF.

The rearrangement links TRBV18 to TRBJ2-1; D is unclear. The V end lost 2 bases, the J end lost 6 bases, and 8 bases lay between the germline ends. This CDR3 has 13 residues. Germline V lookup: CDR1 KGHSH, CDR2 LQKENI. CDR3 in DNA: TGTGCCAGCTCACCATCTTCTCCCAATGAGCAGTTCTTC. It specifies CASSPSSPNEQFF.

The table lists this clone with a count of one. The rearrangement links TRBV5-6 to TRBJ2-7, with D possibly matching TRBD1 (8 bases). V was clipped by 2 bases and J by 0 bases, with 15 bases between them. The CDR3 consists of 16 residues. In germline, CDR1 is SGHDT, CDR2 YYEEEE. CDR3 bases: TGTGCCAGCAGCTTAATACAGGGGGGGCCCTCCTACGAGCAGTACTTC. Translating gives CASSLIQGGPSYEQYF.

The chain links TRBV4-2 to TRBJ1-3; tentative D call: TRBD1 (5 bases). V lost 2 bases to trimming and J lost 2 bases, with 10 bases between them. Germline CDR1 and CDR2: LGHNA and YNFKEQ. The CDR3 is made up of 15 amino acids. The CDR3 spells CASSQTGGAGNTIYF. DNA of the CDR3: TGTGCCAGCAGCCAAACGGGGGGTGCTGGAAACACCATATATTTT.

This clone came up many times. V and J are TRBV6-6 and TRBJ1-4; 8 bases map to TRBD1. J gave up 8 bases and V 5 bases, and 10 bases lay outside the gene matches. The CDR3 consists of 15 residues. Per the germline V gene, CDR1 is MNHNY and CDR2 is SVGAGI (reference sequence). The CDR3 coding sequence is TGTGCCAGCAGTCCAGGACAGGGTTCGGGGGAAAAACTGTTTTTT. Its protein product is CASSPGQGSGEKLFF.

This chain's CDR3 is CASSLGINGGRGGGYTF. The CDR3 nucleotides read TGTGCCAGCAGCTTAGGGATAAATGGGGGCCGGGGCGGTGGCTACACCTTC. J is TRBJ1-2 and V is TRBV7-2, with D tentatively TRBD1 (6 bases). V lost 1 base, J lost 7 bases, and 22 bases lay in between. Germline V CDR1 and CDR2: SGHTA, FQGNSA. The CDR3 has 17 residues.

CDR3 DNA: TGCGCCAGCAGCCAATCGGGACAGTTCTGGGAAGCTTTCTTT. Its translation is CASSQSGQFWEAFF. The chain combines TRBV4-1 with TRBJ1-1; 7 nucleotides line up with TRBD1. Germline lookup yields CDR1 MGHRA and CDR2 YSYEKL. After removal of 2 bases from V and 8 bases from J, the junction contained 8 bases not matched to a gene. CDR3 length: 14 amino acids.

The chain combines TRBV9 with TRBJ1-2; a possible D gene is TRBD1 (6 bases). The V and J ends lost 0 bases and 6 bases respectively, with 12 bases between them. The CDR3 length is 14 residues. The germline gives CDR1 SGDLS, CDR2 YYNGEE. CDR3 nucleotides: TGTGCCAGCAGCGTAGGGGGGCATAGCGATGGCTACACCTTC. It is translated as CASSVGGHSDGYTF.

The chain recombines TRBV7-6 with TRBJ2-1; 7 bases fit TRBD2. J was trimmed by 4 bases and V by 1 base; bases with no gene match: 4. CDR1 and CDR2 (germline): SGHVS, FNYEAQ. CDR3 length: 15 residues. The CDR3 bases are TGTGCCAGCAGCTTAGGGGGAGGGGCTTACAATGAGCAGTTCTTC. Its protein is CASSLGGGAYNEQFF.

The V call is TRBV19, the J call TRBJ2-6; D perhaps matches TRBD2 (5 bases). CDR1 is LNHDA and CDR2 is SQIVND in the germline V gene (reference sequence). The V gene lost 6 bases and the J gene lost 1 base, with 10 bases spanning the gap. The CDR3 sequence is 15 residues long. CDR3 sequence (DNA): TGTGCCAGTAGCATCAGAGGGTCTGGGGCCAACGTCCTGACTTTC. Translation gives CASSIRGSGANVLTF.

This sequence joins TRBV2 and TRBJ1-3, with a tentative D call TRBD1 (5 bases). Germline V lookup: CDR1 SNHLY, CDR2 FYNNEI. The germline V and J ends were trimmed by 7 bases and 0 bases, with 13 bases remaining between them. CDR3 length equals 15 residues. Here the CDR3 reads CASTGGASSGNTIYF. The DNA of the CDR3 is TGTGCCAGCACCGGAGGGGCCAGCTCTGGAAACACCATATATTTT.

The chain uses TRBV7-9 and TRBJ2-1; D remains unclear. The CDR3 is 11 residues long. The V end was cut by 5 bases, the J end by 6 bases, with 5 bases between. The germline V gene encodes CDR1 SEHNR and CDR2 FQNEAQ (reference sequence). CDR3 in amino acids: CASSLSNEQFF. CDR3 DNA: TGTGCCAGCAGCCTAAGCAATGAGCAGTTCTTC.

The chain has TRBV2 and TRBJ1-1, with 8 bases identical to TRBD1. The ends lost 6 bases at V and 1 base at J; junction bases unmatched: 4. The germline gives CDR1 SNHLY, CDR2 FYNNEI. The CDR3 runs to 14 residues. The CDR3: CASRAGTGNTEAFF. The CDR3 DNA is TGTGCCAGCAGGGCCGGGACAGGGAACACTGAAGCTTTCTTT.

The chain's CDR3 is CASLERGLLGEQYF. CDR3 DNA sequence: TGTGCCAGTCTAGAGCGGGGGCTCCTTGGGGAGCAGTACTTC. The chain is built from TRBV2 and TRBJ2-7, with 8 bases identical to TRBD2. From germline, CDR1 is SNHLY and CDR2 FYNNEI. V gave up 9 bases and J gave up 7 bases; unmatched junction bases: 14. This CDR3 is 14 amino acids long.

The V call is TRBV6-6, the J call TRBJ1-4; D unclear. Germline V gives CDR1 MNHNY, CDR2 SVGAGI (reference sequence). This CDR3 has 14 amino acids. V was clipped by 6 bases and J by 4 bases, with 12 bases between them. CDR3 nucleotide sequence: TGTGCCAGCAGAGTTGGGTCGGGTAATGAAAAACTGTTTTTT. Translation gives CASRVGSGNEKLFF.

The chain employs TRBV4-1 and TRBJ2-5; 8 bases agree with TRBD2. From germline, CDR1 is MGHRA and CDR2 YSYEKL. This CDR3 comprises 16 residues. V gave up 2 bases and J gave up 5 bases; unmatched junction bases: 10. In DNA form, the CDR3 reads TGCGCCAGCAGCCAAAGGCGGGGGGAAGTTTCGGAGACCCAGTACTTC. Its translation: CASSQRRGEVSETQYF.

This clone was observed a single time. Written as DNA, the CDR3 is TGTGCCAGTAGTATAGACTTGACAGGCTACTATGGCTACACCTTC. As protein: CASSIDLTGYYGYTF. The chain has TRBV19 and TRBJ1-2; D might be TRBD1 (6 bases). The CDR3 length is 15 residues. The V and J ends lost 0 bases and 3 bases respectively, with 11 bases between them. Germline-derived CDR1 and CDR2 are LNHDA and SQIVND (reference sequence). Full variable domain (remainder filled in from reference TRBV19 and TRBJ1-2): DGGITQSPKYLFRKEGQNVTLSCEQNLNHDAMYWYRQDPGQGLRLIYYSQIVNDFQKGDIAEGYSVSREKKESFPLTVTSAQKNPTAFYLCASSIDLTGYYGYTFGSGTRLTVV.

This chain connects TRBV7-2 to TRBJ2-7; TRBD2 agrees at 7 bases. CDR3 size: 15 residues. Trimming removed 4 bases from V and 7 bases from J; junction bases left unmatched: 13. CDR1 and CDR2 (germline): SGHTA, FQGNSA. Here the CDR3 reads CASSSSSGAVGEQYF. CDR3 DNA sequence: TGTGCCAGCAGCTCATCGAGCGGGGCCGTGGGGGAGCAGTACTTC.

Only one count was recorded for this clone. The genes are TRBV27 and TRBJ1-2, with 9 bases that match TRBD1. After removal of 3 bases from V and 6 bases from J, the junction contained 2 bases not matched to a gene. The CDR3 contains 13 residues. Per the germline V gene, CDR1 is MNHEY and CDR2 is SMNVEV (reference sequence). As DNA, the CDR3 is TGTGCCAGCAGTTTTGACAGGGGGGATGGCTACACCTTC. This sequence encodes CASSFDRGDGYTF.

The rearrangement links TRBV5-1 to TRBJ2-1, with 11 nucleotides matching TRBD2. V was pared by 9 bases and J by 6 bases, with 8 bases of the junction left unmatched. The CDR3 runs 14 residues. Germline values: CDR1 SGHRS, CDR2 YFSETQ. CDR3 in amino acids: CANTLAGGRNEQFF. CDR3 DNA sequence: TGCGCCAATACGTTAGCGGGGGGGCGCAATGAGCAGTTCTTC.

This sequence joins TRBV5-1 and TRBJ1-4; D is uncertain. The CDR3 is 15 amino acids. Germline-derived CDR1 and CDR2 are SGHRS and YFSETQ. The germline V and J ends were trimmed by 1 base and 8 bases, with 15 bases remaining between them. CDR3 DNA sequence: TGCGCCAGCAGCTTGAGCCCGGCGGGTGCGGAAAAACTGTTTTTT. Translating it yields CASSLSPAGAEKLFF.

The chain couples TRBV7-8 to TRBJ2-1, with 8 bases aligning to TRBD2. Germline assignment: CDR1 SGHVS and CDR2 FQNEAQ. The J segment lost 5 bases and the V segment lost 0 bases, leaving 6 bases of the junction unmatched. CDR3 length equals 16 residues. The CDR3 protein is CASSLAGRGAHNEQFF. The CDR3 DNA is TGTGCCAGCAGCTTAGCGGGGCGGGGGGCCCACAATGAGCAGTTCTTC.

As concerns this clone: This CDR3 is also generated by other DNA sequences in the sample. The CDR3, as DNA: TGTGCCAGTAGTAGACAGGGGGATCAGCCCCAGCATTTT. Translation gives CASSRQGDQPQHF. J is TRBJ1-5 and V is TRBV19; 9 nucleotides agree with TRBD1. The V gene end was trimmed by 4 bases and the J gene end by 5 bases; junction bases not matched to a gene: 0. Germline V gene lookup returns CDR1 LNHDA and CDR2 SQIVND (reference sequence). The CDR3 contains 13 residues.

The V gene is TRBV6-2 or TRBV6-3, the J gene TRBJ1-2, with a tentative D call TRBD1 (5 bases). The CDR3 has 16 residues. Germline CDR1 reads MNHEY; CDR2 reads SVGEGT. V was trimmed by 0 bases and J by 5 bases, leaving 16 bases between them. CDR3 bases: TGTGCCAGCAGTTACTCGCCGCTGCCAGGGTCGTATGGCTACACCTTC. It specifies CASSYSPLPGSYGYTF.

V is TRBV12-3 or TRBV12-4 and J is TRBJ2-7; a weak D match, TRBD2 (5 bases). V lost 3 bases to trimming and J lost 6 bases, with 9 bases between them. The CDR3 totals 12 residues. The CDR3 protein is CASSFSGSEQYF. CDR3 nucleotides: TGTGCCAGCAGTTTTTCGGGGTCCGAGCAGTACTTC.

The chain uses TRBV10-3 and TRBJ2-2, with TRBD1 identical over 10 bases. Germline values: CDR1 ENHRY, CDR2 SYGVKD. This CDR3 is built from 15 residues. The ends lost 6 bases at V and 3 bases at J; junction bases unmatched: 4. The CDR3 loop is CAIRGQGRDTGELFF. In DNA form, the CDR3 reads TGTGCCATCAGGGGACAGGGGAGGGACACCGGGGAGCTGTTTTTT.

The genes are TRBV5-6 and TRBJ2-3, with 7 bases aligning to TRBD2. The CDR3 totals 13 residues. Per germline, CDR1 SGHDT and CDR2 YYEEEE. V was clipped by 2 bases and J by 6 bases; unmatched bases: 3. CDR3 sequence: CASSFGGRDTQYF. In DNA form, the CDR3 reads TGTGCCAGCAGCTTCGGGGGGAGGGATACGCAGTATTTT.

This clone was observed once. The chain is built from TRBV12-3 or TRBV12-4 and TRBJ2-5, with D perhaps matching TRBD1 (5 bases). The CDR3 has 13 residues. Trimming took off 5 bases at V and 1 base at J, with 8 bases between the two ends. The CDR3 sequence is CASSRQIQETQYF. CDR3 in DNA: TGTGCCAGCAGTCGACAGATCCAAGAGACCCAGTACTTC.